Below are 25 T cell receptor beta chains sequenced from a single sample in a study of blood T cell repertoires in COVID-19. Here immunoSEQ multiplex PCR was the method, and the copy in TCRdb shows in-frame clones only, minus some. The data contain 45,000 to 60,000 clones, around 80% of them singletons. Sample: peripheral blood. These receptor sequences come from a woman older than 75 with acute or convalescent COVID-19.

This clone appeared a single time. For the CDR3, the DNA is TGTGCCAGCAGTGATTTAGATCACTACGAGCAGTACTTC. Encoded protein: CASSDLDHYEQYF. This chain links TRBV2 with TRBJ2-7; D is unresolved. Germline V gene lookup returns CDR1 SNHLY and CDR2 FYNNEI. Trimming shortened V by 3 bases and J by 3 bases, and 9 bases separated the two germline ends. The CDR3 has 13 amino acids.

The table lists this clone with a few counts. The CDR3 DNA is TGCGCCAGCGGCGGTACTGAAGCTTTCTTT. The encoded protein is CASGGTEAFF. The chain employs TRBV4-1 and TRBJ1-1; no clear D gene. V dropped 8 bases and J dropped 5 bases, with 6 bases sitting between them. Germline loops: CDR1 MGHRA, CDR2 YSYEKL. The CDR3 runs 10 residues.

J is TRBJ1-5 and V is TRBV6-4, with D unresolved. V was shortened by 8 bases and J by 6 bases, with 14 bases between the two germline ends. This CDR3 has 13 residues. Germline values: CDR1 MRHNA, CDR2 SNTAGT. The CDR3 nucleotides are TGTGCCAGCCCTGTCCGGGGTGGTCAGCCCCAGCATTTT. Translated: CASPVRGGQPQHF.

This clone was counted a few times. The chain links TRBV24-1 to TRBJ2-2, with TRBD1 as a possible D gene (6 bases). The CDR3 covers 19 residues. CDR1 KGHDR and CDR2 SFDVKD come from the germline V gene. Trimming stripped 3 bases from V and 3 bases from J, with 22 bases between. CDR3 sequence reads: CATSDATQGPVRDTGELFF. Here the CDR3 DNA reads TGTGCCACCAGTGATGCCACACAGGGACCCGTTAGGGACACCGGGGAGCTGTTTTTT.

This clone has only a few counts. The V gene is TRBV18, the J gene TRBJ2-1, with 10 positions matching TRBD2. Unmatched junction bases numbered 10, after V lost 4 bases and J lost 7 bases. The CDR3 extends over 16 amino acids. CDR1 and CDR2 from the germline V gene are KGHSH and LQKENI. In DNA, the CDR3 is TGTGCCAGCTCACTAGTCCCAGCGGGGGGGCCAAATGAGCAGTTCTTC. Its translation: CASSLVPAGGPNEQFF.

This rearrangement joins TRBV29-1 to TRBJ1-6; 7 bases agree with TRBD1. The trim removed 4 bases at V and 6 bases at J, leaving 3 bases unmatched. This CDR3 comprises 13 residues. In germline, CDR1 is SQVTM, CDR2 ANQGSEA. The CDR3 bases are TGCAGCGTTGGGAGGGACAGTAATTCACCCCTCCACTTT. Amino acid sequence: CSVGRDSNSPLHF. The full variable domain, with the rest looked up from reference TRBV29-1 and TRBJ1-6, is SAVISQKPSRDICQRGTSLTIQCQVDSQVTMMFWYRQQPGQSLTLIATANQGSEATYESGFVIDKFPISRPNLTFSTLTVSNMSPEDSSIYLCSVGRDSNSPLHFGNGTRLTVT.

This chain joins TRBV6-4 and TRBJ1-2; TRBD1 aligns across 8 bases. With 5 bases clipped from V and 4 bases from J, the junction kept 3 bases outside the gene matches. This CDR3 has 13 amino acids. Germline loops: CDR1 MRHNA, CDR2 SNTAGT. CDR3 nucleotide sequence: TGTGCCAGCAGTCTCGGGACAGGCTATGGCTACACCTTC. Protein sequence: CASSLGTGYGYTF.

V usage is TRBV19 and J usage is TRBJ2-2; unclear D gene. Germline V gives CDR1 LNHDA, CDR2 SQIVND (reference sequence). CDR3 size: 14 residues. Between the trimmed V and J ends, which lost 7 bases and 0 bases, there was a span of 9 bases. The DNA for the CDR3 is TGTGCCAGTAAAAGCACTGCGAACACCGGGGAGCTGTTTTTT. As protein: CASKSTANTGELFF.

The chain combines TRBV9 with TRBJ2-3; 8 positions agree with TRBD2. J lost 2 bases, V lost 0 bases, and 5 bases had no gene match. Per germline, CDR1 SGDLS and CDR2 YYNGEE. This CDR3 contains 16 residues. CDR3 sequence: CASSVGSSGSTDTQYF. The CDR3 DNA is TGTGCCAGCAGCGTAGGATCTAGCGGGTCCACAGATACGCAGTATTTT. Using reference TRBV9 and TRBJ2-3 for the parts outside the CDR3, the full variable domain is DSGVTQTPKHLITATGQRVTLRCSPRSGDLSVYWYQQSLDQGLQFLIQYYNGEERAKGNILERFSAQQFPDLHSELNLSSLELGDSALYFCASSVGSSGSTDTQYFGPGTRLTVL.

The chain has TRBV29-1 and TRBJ2-6, with 9 bases lining up with TRBD1. This CDR3 is built from 14 residues. Germline V CDR1 and CDR2: SQVTM, ANQGSEA. J was trimmed by 2 bases and V by 7 bases; bases with no gene match: 3. The CDR3 DNA sequence: TGCAGCGCTGGGGACAGGGCTGGGGCCAACGTCCTGACTTTC. Its translation: CSAGDRAGANVLTF.

Only one count was recorded for this clone. This rearrangement joins TRBV19 to TRBJ1-2; 7 bases are shared with TRBD1. CDR3 length: 14 amino acids. Germline loops: CDR1 LNHDA, CDR2 SQIVND (reference sequence). V trimming: 0 bases; J trimming: 4 bases; junction bases outside the gene matches: 2. The CDR3 DNA reads TGTGCCAGTAGTATAGAGAGGGACAGCTATGGCTACACCTTC. It is translated as CASSIERDSYGYTF.

In its sample, this clone was seen once. The genes are TRBV24-1 and TRBJ2-3, with 11 positions matching TRBD2. Germline V gives CDR1 KGHDR, CDR2 SFDVKD. The CDR3 is made up of 18 amino acids. V shed 4 bases and J 5 bases; nucleotides not matched to a gene: 13. CDR3 sequence (DNA): TGTGCCACCAGTGACGGGACTAGCGGAAGAAGTCGGGGAGATACGCAGTATTTT. Amino acids: CATSDGTSGRSRGDTQYF.

V gene TRBV5-1 combines with J gene TRBJ1-6; D uncertain. The V gene's germline CDR1 is SGHRS and CDR2 YFSETQ. V lost 1 base and J lost 4, with 6 bases in between. This CDR3 has 14 residues. In DNA form, the CDR3 reads TGCGCCAGCAGCTTGTCAGATTATAATTCACCCCTCCACTTT. This sequence encodes CASSLSDYNSPLHF. Supplemented by reference TRBV5-1 and TRBJ1-6, the full variable domain reads KAGVTQTPRYLIKTRGQQVTLSCSPISGHRSVSWYQQTPGQGLQFLFEYFSETQRNKGNFPGRFSGRQFSNSRSEMNVSTLELGDSALYLCASSLSDYNSPLHFGNGTRLTVT.

The chain links TRBV5-5 to TRBJ1-2; a possible D gene is TRBD1 (6 bases). Looked up from germline, CDR1 is SGHKS and CDR2 is YYEKEE (reference sequence). Trimming removed 4 bases at V and 4 bases at J, with 17 bases between. The CDR3 extends over 15 amino acids. CDR3 sequence (DNA): TGTGCCAGCAGCCCCCAGGCGGGGGGCAGCTATGGCTACACCTTC. Protein sequence: CASSPQAGGSYGYTF.

The genes are TRBV5-8 and TRBJ2-6; TRBD2 agrees at 9 bases. Germline V CDR1 and CDR2: SGHTS, YDEGEE. The CDR3 runs 18 residues. J gave up 4 bases and V 9 bases, and 17 bases lay outside the gene matches. DNA of the CDR3: TGTGCCACACGCACCTGGGGTAGCGGGGGCCCGGGGGCCAACGTCCTGACTTTC. Its protein product is CATRTWGSGGPGANVLTF.

This rearrangement joins TRBV28 to TRBJ2-1; 12 bases agree with TRBD1. CDR1 is MDHEN and CDR2 is SYDVKM in the germline V gene. This CDR3 is 18 amino acids long. V gave up 4 bases and J gave up 3 bases; unmatched junction bases: 10. CDR3 sequence: CASSSNWDRGPLYNEQFF. The CDR3 DNA reads TGTGCCAGCAGTTCCAATTGGGACAGGGGGCCGCTCTACAATGAGCAGTTCTTC.

The chain carries TRBV10-2 and TRBJ2-2; weak D call: TRBD2 (6 bases). Germline CDR1 reads WSHSY; CDR2 reads SAAADI. CDR3 length equals 14 residues. V dropped 8 bases and J dropped 4 bases, with 14 bases sitting between them. For the CDR3, the DNA is TGCGCCAGCGGCCCCTTAGCGGCCACCGGGGAGCTGTTTTTT. Protein product: CASGPLAATGELFF.

V is TRBV3-1 (or the pseudogene TRBV3-2) and J is TRBJ2-7; tentative D call: TRBD2 (6 bases). Deletions cut 9 bases from V and 6 bases from J, with 21 bases between. Germline CDR1 reads LGHDT; CDR2 reads YNNKEL (reference sequence). This CDR3 region has 14 residues. The CDR3, as DNA: TGTGCCAGTTCCCTTTGGGGGAGGAAGAGCGAGCAGTACTTC. Translation: CASSLWGRKSEQYF.

The sample holds one count of this clone. The chain couples TRBV7-6 to TRBJ2-2; perhaps TRBD1 as D (6 bases). V dropped 3 bases and J dropped 3 bases, with 32 bases sitting between them. Germline values: CDR1 SGHVS, CDR2 FNYEAQ. The CDR3 length is 22 residues. The CDR3 loop is CASSFWSATPTGIFLHTGELFF. The CDR3 DNA follows: TGTGCCAGCAGCTTTTGGTCTGCCACGCCGACAGGCATATTTTTGCACACCGGGGAGCTGTTTTTT.

This clone turned up a few times. This sequence joins TRBV19 and TRBJ1-5; 10 bases agree with TRBD1. Germline V CDR1 and CDR2: LNHDA, SQIVND (reference sequence). With 5 bases clipped from V and 0 bases from J, the junction kept 7 bases outside the gene matches. This CDR3 comprises 17 residues. CDR3 DNA sequence: TGTGCCAGTAGTGTCACCGGGACAGGGGTTAGCAATCAGCCCCAGCATTTT. This encodes CASSVTGTGVSNQPQHF.

The chain links TRBV7-6 to TRBJ1-4; D is undetermined. V was pared by 1 base and J by 4 bases, with 10 bases between. Germline V CDR1 and CDR2: SGHVS, FNYEAQ. This CDR3 region has 15 residues. CDR3 sequence reads: CASSLGRRDNEKLFF. The DNA of the CDR3 is TGTGCCAGCAGCTTAGGACGGCGGGATAATGAAAAACTGTTTTTT.

The rearrangement uses TRBV21-1 and TRBJ1-6; TRBD1 is the table's D call and was not checked against the DNA. TRBV21-1 is noted as a pseudogene. The length of the CDR3 is 19 residues. The chain's CDR3 is CASSPRQGGCSSYNSPLHF. The CDR3 DNA reads TGTGCCAGCAGCCCAAGACAGGGGGGCTGTAGCTCCTATAATTCACCCCTCCACTTT.

The V call is TRBV27, the J call TRBJ2-2; maybe TRBD2 (5 bases). Germline values: CDR1 MNHEY, CDR2 SMNVEV (reference sequence). V was pared by 2 bases and J by 4 bases, with 11 bases between. The CDR3 sequence is 15 residues long. The CDR3 bases are TGTGCCAGCAGTTTAGTCGGGGTATCCACCGGGGAGCTGTTTTTT. The encoded protein is CASSLVGVSTGELFF.

Only one count was recorded for this clone. The rearrangement uses TRBV2 and TRBJ1-5; 9 nucleotides agree with TRBD1. This CDR3 is built from 15 residues. The V gene end was trimmed by 6 bases and the J gene end by 4 bases; junction bases not matched to a gene: 7. The germline gives CDR1 SNHLY, CDR2 FYNNEI. DNA for the CDR3: TGTGCCAGCAGACAGGGGGCCATGCAAAATCAGCCCCAGCATTTT. This gives the protein CASRQGAMQNQPQHF.

The chain's CDR3 is CASSPPGQGLSTGELFF. Written as DNA, the CDR3 is TGTGCCAGCTCACCCCCGGGACAGGGGCTAAGCACCGGGGAGCTGTTTTTT. The genes are TRBV18 and TRBJ2-2, with 10 bases fitting TRBD1. CDR3 size: 17 residues. Germline loops: CDR1 KGHSH, CDR2 LQKENI. The V segment lost 3 bases and the J segment 4 bases; nucleotides outside the gene matches: 8. The full variable domain, with the rest looked up from reference TRBV18 and TRBJ2-2, is NAGVMQNPRHLVRRRGQEARLRCSPMKGHSHVYWYRQLPEEGLKFMVYLQKENIIDESGMPKERFSAEFPKEGPSILRIQQVVRGDSAAYFCASSPPGQGLSTGELFFGEGSRLTVL.